This TCR beta chain was identified in a study of vaccination and CD4 T cells after COVID-19 (dated by TCRdb to between 2021 and 2024). The study in broad terms: SARS-CoV-2 positivity had been established in the convalescent patients by nasal swab PCR, and mild disease was recorded in several of these patients and severe disease in one. Six males and four females were included in the convalescent cohort, with two Hispanic individuals, seven Caucasians, two Asians and one multiracial person represented. Two doses of either the Pfizer-BioNTech BNT162b2 vaccine (n=8) or the Moderna mRNA-1273 vaccine (n=2) were administered to participants. Post-COVID blood samples were collected from convalescent patients a median of about 92 days after diagnosis, with a range of about 30 to 161 days. The time from the second vaccine dose to post-vaccine blood sampling had a median of 72 days and ranged from about 12 to 241 days. For stimulating the cultures, overlapping spike peptide pools were used, derived from SARS-CoV-2 as well as from the common cold coronaviruses HCoV-NL63, HCoV-OC43 and HCoV-229E. Control cultures received a CEFX viral epitope pool as the positive control, an HIV-1 Nef peptide pool as the negative control, or no peptide. In ten to eleven COVID-19 convalescent patients and a handful of infection-naive healthy vaccine recipients, the spike-specific CD4+ TCR repertoire before mRNA vaccination was compared with the repertoire after mRNA vaccination. Broad study findings and their caveats: Relatively few convalescent patients were included in the study, and early timepoints after natural infection were not analyzed. Of the vaccine-specific clones found in convalescent patients, nearly all (304 of 307) were mono-reactive for SARS-CoV-2 spike instead of being cross-reactive with common cold coronaviruses. In convalescent patients, a median approximately 90% of post-vaccine SARS-CoV-2-reactive clones were detected only after vaccination, suggesting vaccine-specific priming. Although the median number of SARS-CoV-2-reactive clonotypes went up from roughly 22 after infection to 35 to 40 after vaccination, the increase was not significant.

The protocol used for the library was PCR. DNA from cultured CD4+ T cells underwent TCR sequencing with the Oncomine TCR Beta short-read assay at the Johns Hopkins FTIC core. The QIAamp micro DNA kit was used to extract genomic DNA from the cultured CD4+ T cells. Oncomine TCR Beta libraries made from cultured CD4+ T cells were pooled using unique dual indexes and sequenced on an Illumina iSeq 100. From the authors' description of their analysis: Non-productive sequences were filtered out, and CDR3s that did not start with C, did not end with F or W, or were shorter than 7 amino acids were discarded. Antigen-specific clonotypes were identified using the MANAFEST web application through comparison of peptide-stimulated wells with reference and other culture wells. An FDR below 0.05, an odds ratio above 5, and a productive frequency above 0.1% in at least two of three replicate wells were required for clones to be considered positive. Clonotypes that were significantly expanded in both SARS-CoV-2 spike wells and at least one common cold coronavirus spike condition were defined as cross-reactive. CDR3 homology was assessed with Levenshtein distances (stringdist) and unrooted phylogenetic trees (ape) in R version 3.6.1. TCRdb reanalyzed the raw reads on its own, using fastp at Q25 for trimming and MiXCR for clone calling, and kept in-frame beta chains. Here each entry gathers all rows of one CDR3 protein and keeps the most common genes and DNA. These V and J calls derive from TCRdb rather than the authors' analysis. Across this sample there are about 16,000 distinct CDR3 sequences, with around 52% seen only once. The ten largest clones represent about a tenth of the sample.

In its sample, this clonotype was seen a few times. The antigen this receptor binds is unknown. The sample holds no much larger clone one base away, and base qualities are not on file. The treatment or condition label here, explained by the study, means: approximately nine-day PBMC culture with coronavirus spike peptide pools or control peptides (ViraFEST assay). To expand antigen-specific T cells with peptide pools and then pick out the expanded clonotypes through TCR sequencing, the study relied on the ViraFEST assay. Positive SARS-CoV-2 PCR tests in the convalescent patients dated from March to December 2020, before Alpha, Beta and Delta variants emerged in the United States. About 2 million PBMCs per well were cultured in IMDM with approximately 5% human AB serum and 7.5 to 10 IU/ml IL-2, plus 10 ug/ml peptide pools. Half of the culture medium was replaced with fresh IL-2-containing medium on days 3 and 7. CD4+ T cells were isolated after 10 days of culture through negative selection using the EasySep CD4+ T cell isolation kit. Ficoll-Paque Plus gradient centrifugation was used to isolate PBMCs from whole blood, and the isolated PBMCs were then either used fresh or cryopreserved at -140C. Triplicate wells were generally used for each culture condition.

V is cut back by 6 bases and J by 6 bases, with 6 bases in the junction unmatched. Looking up the germline V gene yields CDR1 MNHNS and CDR2 SASEGT. The CDR3, from cysteine to phenylalanine, totals 14 residues. The retained sequence is limited to the CDR3, 42 bases, with the frame set at the first base. The clonotype comes from a human donor who had recovered from COVID-19. Sequencing used CD4+ T cells from blood, cultured in vitro. This chain is built from TRBV6-1 and TRBJ2-7; 12 bases in the junction line up with TRBD1. For the CDR3, the sequence is CASRAGDRGREQYF. The DNA is TGTGCCAGCAGAGCAGGGGACAGGGGGCGCGAGCAGTACTTC.